These 23 T cell receptor beta chains were all obtained from the same sample, sequenced in a study of blood T cell repertoires in COVID-19. The data were produced by immunoSEQ multiplex PCR, yet TCRdb's version contains in-frame clones alone and is incomplete. The table lists approximately 220,000 clones, over 75% of them singletons. The specimen was peripheral blood. The receptors come from a woman aged 80 or over with acute or convalescent COVID-19.

The gene calls are TRBV30 and TRBJ1-6; the D gene is possibly TRBD1 (5 bases). This CDR3 region has 14 residues. Germline CDR1 GTSNPN, CDR2 SVGIG (reference sequence). Trimming stripped 1 base from V and 6 bases from J, with 10 bases between. The DNA of the CDR3 is TGTGCCTGGAGTGCGGGGGTTGGTAATTCACCCCTCCACTTT. The encoded protein is CAWSAGVGNSPLHF.

This sequence joins TRBV7-6 and TRBJ2-2; 10 bases align to TRBD2. The junction had 8 bases not matched to a gene; V was cut back by 5 bases and J by 2 bases. There are 17 residues in the CDR3. CDR1 SGHVS and CDR2 FNYEAQ come from the germline V gene. The CDR3 DNA reads TGTGCCAGCAGCCCGGCTAGCGGGGGCCTTAACACCGGGGAGCTGTTTTTT. Protein sequence: CASSPASGGLNTGELFF.

The CDR3 sequence is CASSRDTRTLNTEAFF. For the CDR3, the DNA is TGTGCCAGCAGCAGGGACACCCGAACACTGAACACTGAAGCTTTCTTT. The rearrangement joins TRBV4-2 to TRBJ1-1, with D possibly TRBD1 on 6 matching bases. This CDR3 region has 16 residues. The germline V gene has CDR1 LGHNA and CDR2 YNFKEQ. The germline V and J ends were trimmed by 5 bases and 0 bases, with 16 bases remaining between them.

V gene TRBV2 combines with J gene TRBJ2-3, with a tentative D call TRBD1 (6 bases). Trimming pared 6 bases from V and 10 bases from J, leaving 11 bases between. The germline CDR1 and CDR2 sequences are SNHLY and FYNNEI. CDR3 size: 11 residues. CDR3 sequence (DNA): TGTGCCAGCAGCACAGGGAGTTCGCAGTATTTT. Its translation: CASSTGSSQYF.

Remarks on this clone: Other DNA sequences of this sample code for an identical CDR3. The genes are TRBV19 and TRBJ2-2; perhaps TRBD2 as D (5 bases). CDR1 and CDR2 (germline): LNHDA, SQIVND (reference sequence). The V end lost 4 bases, the J end lost 0 bases, and 9 bases lay between the germline ends. The CDR3 loop spans 15 amino acids. The CDR3 DNA is TGTGCCAGTAGTACCAGCGGAGCGAACACCGGGGAGCTGTTTTTT. This encodes CASSTSGANTGELFF. Filled out from reference TRBV19 and TRBJ2-2, the complete variable domain reads DGGITQSPKYLFRKEGQNVTLSCEQNLNHDAMYWYRQDPGQGLRLIYYSQIVNDFQKGDIAEGYSVSREKKESFPLTVTSAQKNPTAFYLCASSTSGANTGELFFGEGSRLTVL.

The rearrangement links TRBV30 to TRBJ1-4; 10 positions match TRBD1. The V gene's germline CDR1 is GTSNPN and CDR2 SVGIG (reference sequence). The CDR3 is made up of 17 amino acids. Trimming at V came to 0 bases and at J to 0 bases, leaving 4 bases not matched to a gene. The CDR3 DNA follows: TGTGCCTGGAGTGTAAGACAGGGGGCGGCAACTAATGAAAAACTGTTTTTT. Residues: CAWSVRQGAATNEKLFF.

The chain has TRBV3-1 (or the pseudogene TRBV3-2) and TRBJ1-2; a weak D match, TRBD1 (5 bases). The V gene lost 4 bases and the J gene lost 3 bases, with 9 bases spanning the gap. The CDR3 is made up of 13 amino acids. Germline V gives CDR1 LGHDT, CDR2 YNNKEL (reference sequence). This chain's CDR3 is CASSPTQDYGYTF. DNA of the CDR3: TGTGCCAGCAGCCCGACACAGGACTATGGCTACACCTTC.

Of note for this clone: Other nucleotide sequences from this sample produce the same CDR3. V is TRBV5-1 and J is TRBJ1-1; the D gene is possibly TRBD1 (5 bases). The CDR3 sequence is 12 residues long. V shed 4 bases and J shed 7 bases, with 11 bases lying between them. CDR1 and CDR2 (germline): SGHRS, YFSETQ. Written as DNA, the CDR3 is TGCGCCAGCAGCCTCCGGGGGGATGAAGCTTTCTTT. Translated: CASSLRGDEAFF.

V and J are TRBV21-1 and TRBJ1-1; no check of the table's D call, TRBD1, against the DNA was made. TRBV21-1 is assigned pseudogene status. The CDR3 has 15 residues. DNA for the CDR3: TGTGCCAGCAGCAAAGGGGGCCTCCGCAACACTGAAGCTTTCTTT. Translation gives CASSKGGLRNTEAFF.

The chain has TRBV5-1 and TRBJ2-7; TRBD1 agrees at 10 bases. The CDR3 is 17 amino acids. V was clipped by 4 bases and J by 3 bases; unmatched bases: 13. The V gene's germline CDR1 is SGHRS and CDR2 YFSETQ. CDR3 sequence reads: CASSTTYRTGGGYEQYF. CDR3 DNA: TGCGCCAGCAGCACGACGTACCGGACAGGGGGGGGCTACGAGCAGTACTTC.

J is TRBJ1-5 and V is TRBV6-1; TRBD1 might be the D (6 bases). The CDR3 consists of 15 residues. Germline V gene data show CDR1 as MNHNS and CDR2 as SASEGT. The V gene lost 5 bases and the J gene lost 3 bases, with 14 bases spanning the gap. For the CDR3, the DNA is TGTGCCAGCAGTTCCGGGACACCCTCCAATCAGCCCCAGCATTTT. Its protein is CASSSGTPSNQPQHF.

V and J are TRBV6-5 and TRBJ2-7, with 8 bases identical to TRBD2. V lost 6 bases and J lost 13; bases outside the gene matches: 8. The CDR3 length is 11 residues. Germline V CDR1 and CDR2: MNHEY, SVGAGI. CDR3: CASRTAGEGYF. The CDR3, as DNA: TGTGCCAGCAGAACAGCGGGAGAAGGTTACTTC.

The chain couples TRBV7-9 to TRBJ2-7; D might be TRBD1 (6 bases). Germline-derived CDR1 and CDR2 are SEHNR and FQNEAQ (reference sequence). The V end lost 0 bases, the J end lost 0 bases, and 12 bases lay between the germline ends. The CDR3 runs 16 residues. The CDR3, as DNA: TGTGCCAGCAGCTTAGCGACAGGTGCCAGCTCCTACGAGCAGTACTTC. Translated, it gives CASSLATGASSYEQYF.

This clone was detected only a few times. The gene calls are TRBV7-6 and TRBJ1-6; possible D gene TRBD1, 6 bases. V lost 2 bases and J 7 bases, leaving 12 bases between the germline ends. The germline V gene has CDR1 SGHVS and CDR2 FNYEAQ. The CDR3 contains 15 residues. CDR3 sequence (DNA): TGTGCCAGCAGCTTACTCCCGCAGGGGAATTCACCCCTCCACTTT. It specifies CASSLLPQGNSPLHF.

This clone was detected once. The chain joins TRBV4-1 to TRBJ1-2; weak D call: TRBD1 (5 bases). The CDR3 spans 15 residues. V lost 1 base and J 8 bases, leaving 17 bases between the germline ends. Germline loops: CDR1 MGHRA, CDR2 YSYEKL. The CDR3: CASSQGTWPGAGYTF. The DNA for the CDR3 is TGCGCCAGCAGCCAAGGTACCTGGCCTGGGGCGGGCTACACCTTC.

The genes are TRBV30 and TRBJ1-2; the match to TRBD1 covers 8 bases. Germline trimming cut 5 bases from V and 7 bases from J; bases unmatched to any gene: 6. The CDR3 totals 12 residues. Germline lookup yields CDR1 GTSNPN and CDR2 SVGIG (reference sequence). CDR3 DNA: TGTGCCTGGGCAAGTCAGGGGGCTGGCTACACCTTC. The encoded protein is CAWASQGAGYTF.

The chain links TRBV29-1 to TRBJ1-1, with 7 bases aligning to TRBD1. The CDR3 has 12 residues. Germline V lookup: CDR1 SQVTM, CDR2 ANQGSEA. Trimming at V came to 4 bases and at J to 6 bases, leaving 5 bases not matched to a gene. Here the CDR3 reads CSVVEGGSEAFF. In DNA, the CDR3 is TGCAGCGTTGTGGAAGGGGGCTCTGAAGCTTTCTTT.

This clone was counted a single time. This chain connects TRBV28 to TRBJ2-3; 8 bases agree with TRBD1. This CDR3 spans 16 amino acids. V lost 1 base and J lost 2; bases outside the gene matches: 5. The germline V gene encodes CDR1 MDHEN and CDR2 SYDVKM. This CDR3 reads CASSLSEGQATDTQYF. The CDR3 coding sequence is TGTGCCAGCAGTTTATCCGAGGGACAGGCCACAGATACGCAGTATTTT.

This chain uses TRBV7-2 with TRBJ2-7; 9 bases agree with TRBD1. The CDR3 has 15 residues. With V trimmed by 4 bases and J by 2 bases, 6 bases remained unmatched. Germline V lookup: CDR1 SGHTA, CDR2 FQGNSA. The DNA for the CDR3 is TGTGCCAGCAGCTGGGGGGGACAGGGAGCCTACGAGCAGTACTTC. It codes for CASSWGGQGAYEQYF. Variable domain in full (rest from reference TRBV7-2 and TRBJ2-7): GAGVSQSPSNKVTEKGKDVELRCDPISGHTALYWYRQSLGQGLEFLIYFQGNSAPDKSGLPSDRFSAERTGGSVSTLTIQRTQQEDSAVYLCASSWGGQGAYEQYFGPGTRLTVT.

The chain links TRBV7-2 to TRBJ1-2, with 7 nucleotides matching TRBD1. CDR1 and CDR2 from the germline V gene are SGHTA and FQGNSA. The CDR3 extends over 16 amino acids. J was trimmed by 6 bases and V by 0 bases; bases with no gene match: 10. CDR3 nucleotide sequence: TGTGCCAGCAGCTTAGCCGGCATAGAGGGGGCGGATGGCTACACCTTC. It codes for CASSLAGIEGADGYTF.

This sequence joins TRBV2 and TRBJ2-3, with unresolved D. Trimming left V 7 bases short and J 0 bases short, with 8 bases between. Germline assignment: CDR1 SNHLY and CDR2 FYNNEI. The CDR3 runs 13 residues. For the CDR3, the DNA is TGTGCCAGCAAGGCGGCGAGCACAGATACGCAGTATTTT. Translating it yields CASKAASTDTQYF.

CDR3 amino acids: CASSLAGGNNEQFF. DNA for the CDR3: TGTGCCAGCAGCTTAGCGGGGGGAAACAATGAGCAGTTCTTC. This chain connects TRBV11-2 to TRBJ2-1; 7 positions match TRBD2. The CDR3 runs 14 residues. Germline assignment: CDR1 SGHAT and CDR2 FQNNGV. The V gene end was trimmed by 1 base and the J gene end by 5 bases; junction bases not matched to a gene: 2.

The CDR3 sequence is CAITQTGMGNEQYF. For the CDR3, the DNA is TGTGCCATCACCCAGACAGGGATGGGGAACGAGCAGTACTTC. The chain couples TRBV10-3 to TRBJ2-7; TRBD1 aligns across 7 bases. The CDR3 extends over 14 amino acids. Germline assignment: CDR1 ENHRY and CDR2 SYGVKD. J gave up 5 bases and V 7 bases, and 11 bases lay outside the gene matches.